These 8 T cell receptor beta chains came from one sample sequenced in a study of cytomegalovirus exposure and HLA in healthy donors (dated by TCRdb to the late 2010s). Libraries were constructed by the immunoSEQ multiplex PCR assay. For the multiplex PCR, a mixture combining 60 forward primers for TCR Vbeta segments and 13 reverse primers for TCR Jbeta segments was used. The immuneACCESS repertoire file appears here via TCRdb, limited to in-frame rearrangements. These files lack a portion of the clones; in checked studies, under half of the deficit traces to unresolved V genes, and the cause of the others is not known. Present in this sample are 150,000 to 200,000 clones, around 62% of which were seen just once. Around 2.9% of the sample goes to the ten largest clones. The sequencing sample was made of PBMCs. These receptors were collected from a man aged 35 to 55 in good health and CMV-seronegative.

This clone occurred a few times. The genes are TRBV18 and TRBJ2-3; 7 nucleotides align to TRBD2. In germline, CDR1 is KGHSH, CDR2 LQKENI. This CDR3 comprises 16 residues. J was trimmed by 4 bases and V by 3 bases; bases with no gene match: 10. CDR3 sequence: CASSPAFAGVSDTQYF. In nucleotides, the CDR3 is TGTGCCAGCTCACCCGCCTTTGCGGGGGTATCAGATACGCAGTATTTT.

The V and J genes are TRBV2 and TRBJ1-2, with D perhaps matching TRBD1 (6 bases). V lost 4 bases and J 4 bases, leaving 13 bases between the germline ends. The germline CDR1 and CDR2 sequences are SNHLY and FYNNEI. CDR3 length: 14 amino acids. Here the CDR3 DNA reads TGTGCCAGCAGTGCCGGACAGAGAAGCTATGGCTACACCTTC. This encodes CASSAGQRSYGYTF.

To note about this clone: The sample has other DNA sequences that encode this CDR3 too. This chain joins TRBV7-2 and TRBJ2-5; 9 nucleotides line up with TRBD2. CDR1 is SGHTA, CDR2 FQGNSA, per germline. This CDR3 is 15 amino acids long. J lost 2 bases, V lost 1 base, and 2 bases had no gene match. The CDR3 nucleotides are TGTGCCAGCAGCTTAGGCCTAGCGGGACAAGAGACCCAGTACTTC. It is translated as CASSLGLAGQETQYF.

This clone was seen a few times. This sequence joins TRBV29-1 and TRBJ2-7; 7 bases agree with TRBD1. Germline values: CDR1 SQVTM, CDR2 ANQGSEA. The CDR3 spans 14 residues. Germline trimming cut 4 bases from V and 6 bases from J; bases unmatched to any gene: 12. CDR3 sequence: CSVGSAAGGVEQYF. CDR3 coding DNA: TGCAGCGTTGGAAGTGCGGCAGGGGGTGTCGAGCAGTACTTC.

This clone was picked up a small number of times. This chain links TRBV7-9 with TRBJ1-1; a possible D gene is TRBD1 (6 bases). The CDR3 is 14 amino acids. Trimming stripped 1 base from V and 5 bases from J, with 11 bases between. Germline CDR1 SEHNR, CDR2 FQNEAQ (reference sequence). In DNA form, the CDR3 reads TGTGCCAGCAGCTTAGATGGGGGCAGGACTGAAGCTTTCTTT. This gives the protein CASSLDGGRTEAFF.

The rearrangement joins TRBV2 to TRBJ2-5; 9 positions agree with TRBD1. The germline gives CDR1 SNHLY, CDR2 FYNNEI. The ends lost 6 bases at V and 5 bases at J; junction bases unmatched: 7. The CDR3 consists of 14 residues. The CDR3 nucleotides read TGTGCCAGCAGCGAACAGGGGGCGGCGGAGACCCAGTACTTC. Amino acid sequence: CASSEQGAAETQYF.

This clone came up a few times. This chain joins TRBV28 and TRBJ1-6; 7 bases align to TRBD1. This CDR3 spans 16 amino acids. CDR1 and CDR2 (germline): MDHEN, SYDVKM. The V gene end was trimmed by 10 bases and the J gene end by 7 bases; junction bases not matched to a gene: 16. CDR3 in DNA: TGTGCCACCCAATCGGGACAGTCTCCCCTCAATTCACCCCTCCACTTT. It encodes CATQSGQSPLNSPLHF.

This clone showed up just a few times. This chain connects TRBV18 to TRBJ1-1; D is ambiguous. The CDR3 has 14 residues. Trimming cost V 3 bases and J 3 bases, with 11 bases left between them. The germline V gene has CDR1 KGHSH and CDR2 LQKENI. The DNA of the CDR3 is TGTGCCAGCTCACCGGACTTGGGAGACACTGAAGCTTTCTTT. Its protein is CASSPDLGDTEAFF.